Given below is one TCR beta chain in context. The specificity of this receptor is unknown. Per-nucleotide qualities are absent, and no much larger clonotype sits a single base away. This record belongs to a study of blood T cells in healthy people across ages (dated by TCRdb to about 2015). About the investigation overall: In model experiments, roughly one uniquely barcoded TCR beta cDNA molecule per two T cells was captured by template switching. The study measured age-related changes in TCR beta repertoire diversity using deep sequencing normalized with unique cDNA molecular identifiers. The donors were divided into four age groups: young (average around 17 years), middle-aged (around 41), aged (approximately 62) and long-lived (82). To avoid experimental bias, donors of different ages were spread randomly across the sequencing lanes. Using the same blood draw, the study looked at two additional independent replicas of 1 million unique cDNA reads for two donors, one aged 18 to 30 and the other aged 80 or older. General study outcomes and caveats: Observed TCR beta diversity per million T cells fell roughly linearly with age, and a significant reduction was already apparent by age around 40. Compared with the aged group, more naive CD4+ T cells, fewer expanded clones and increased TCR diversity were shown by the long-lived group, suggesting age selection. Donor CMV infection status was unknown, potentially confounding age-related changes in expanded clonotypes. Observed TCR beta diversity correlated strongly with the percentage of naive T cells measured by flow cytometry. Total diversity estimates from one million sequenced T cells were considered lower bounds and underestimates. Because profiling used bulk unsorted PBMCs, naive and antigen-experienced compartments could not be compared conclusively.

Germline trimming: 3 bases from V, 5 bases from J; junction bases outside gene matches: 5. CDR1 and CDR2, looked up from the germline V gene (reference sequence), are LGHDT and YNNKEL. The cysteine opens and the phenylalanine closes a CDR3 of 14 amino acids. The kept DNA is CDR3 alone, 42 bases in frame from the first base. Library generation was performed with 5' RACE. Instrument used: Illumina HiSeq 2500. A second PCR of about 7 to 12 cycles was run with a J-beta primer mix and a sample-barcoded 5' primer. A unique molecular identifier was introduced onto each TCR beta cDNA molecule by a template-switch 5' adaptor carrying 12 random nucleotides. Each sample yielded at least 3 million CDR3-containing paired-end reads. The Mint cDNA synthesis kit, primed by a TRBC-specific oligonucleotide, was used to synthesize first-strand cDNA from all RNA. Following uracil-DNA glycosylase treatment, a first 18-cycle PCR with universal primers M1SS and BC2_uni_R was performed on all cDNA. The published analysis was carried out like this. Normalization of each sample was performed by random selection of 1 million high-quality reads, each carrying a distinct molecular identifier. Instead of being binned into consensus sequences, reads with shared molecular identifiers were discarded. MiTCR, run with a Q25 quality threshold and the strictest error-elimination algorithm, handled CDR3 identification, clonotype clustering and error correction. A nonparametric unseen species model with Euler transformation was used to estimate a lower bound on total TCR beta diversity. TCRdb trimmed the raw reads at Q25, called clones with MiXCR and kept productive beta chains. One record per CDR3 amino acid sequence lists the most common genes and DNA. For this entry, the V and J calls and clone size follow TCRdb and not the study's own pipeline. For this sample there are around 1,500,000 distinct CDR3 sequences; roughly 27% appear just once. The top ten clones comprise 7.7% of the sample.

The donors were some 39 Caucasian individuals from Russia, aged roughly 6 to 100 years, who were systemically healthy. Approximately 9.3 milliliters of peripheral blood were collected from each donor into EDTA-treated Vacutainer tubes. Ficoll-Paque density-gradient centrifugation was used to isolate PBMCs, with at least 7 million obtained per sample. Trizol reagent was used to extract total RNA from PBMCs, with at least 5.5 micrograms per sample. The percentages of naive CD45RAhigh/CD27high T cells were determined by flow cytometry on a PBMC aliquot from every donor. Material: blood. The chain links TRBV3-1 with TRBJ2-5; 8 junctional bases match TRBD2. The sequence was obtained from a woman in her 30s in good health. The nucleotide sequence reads TGTGCCAGCAGCCACCGGGGGGGCCGGGAGACCCAGTACTTC. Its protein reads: CASSHRGGRETQYF.